Listed below are T cell receptor beta chains from one sample, sequenced in a study of identical twins. TCRdb ran MiXCR on the 5' RACE reads and lists one entry per CDR3 protein. The sample lists some 100,000 distinct CDR3 sequences, 5.9% occurring once. Sequences were obtained from memory T cells sorted from blood. All receptors come from a woman aged 45-65 years in good health. CDR3s leave out the opening cysteine and the closing phenylalanine or tryptophan. D genes are given only for firm matches. Not every row has a clone size; where given, it reads once, few, many or a size class.

V gene	clone size	D gene	J gene	CDR3 protein
TRBV30	many	TRBD1	TRBJ1-1	AWKGDRNTEAF
TRBV20-1	many	TRBD1	TRBJ2-1	SARVRGRNDEQF
TRBV9	-	TRBD2	TRBJ2-1	ASSVSSGVGGNEQF
TRBV29-1	many	TRBD1	TRBJ1-1	SVSGQTNEAF
TRBV5-1	many	TRBD2	TRBJ2-1	ASSPGTSGNYNEQF
TRBV5-6	-	TRBD1	TRBJ2-4	ASSLARDREN
TRBV4-1	many	-	TRBJ2-1	ASSQARETVGF
TRBV3-1	few	-	TRBJ2-2	ASSQARGPWGGELF
TRBV20-1	few	-	TRBJ1-1	SAHLSWEHTEAF
TRBV28	many	-	TRBJ2-2	ASSSNTGELF
TRBV6-6	-	-	TRBJ2-4	ASSYAAAGENIQY
TRBV5-1	many	-	TRBJ2-4	ASSLAGNIQY
TRBV18	-	-	TRBJ2-2	ASSPATIGQRGTGELF
TRBV27	-	TRBD1	TRBJ1-6	ASSRTPQGHSPLH
TRBV24-1	many	-	TRBJ2-7	ATSGTRFYEQY
TRBV4-2	many	-	TRBJ2-3	ASSQESSPRTDTQY
TRBV6-5	many	TRBD1	TRBJ1-5	ASSPTGGSNQPQH
TRBV18	many	TRBD2	TRBJ2-1	ASSPLELAVYNEQF
TRBV19	many	-	TRBJ1-5	ASSIDWQPQH
TRBV6-1	few	-	TRBJ1-1	ASSDPILQAF
TRBV6-5	many	-	TRBJ2-2	ASISGTPNTGELF
TRBV27	many	TRBD1	TRBJ1-6	ASSPTGWDNSPLH
TRBV12-3/TRBV12-4	many	TRBD1	TRBJ1-5	ASSLVDRANQPQH
TRBV10-3	many	-	TRBJ1-1	AIRQGGTEAF
TRBV27	-	TRBD2	TRBJ2-2	ASSLFGGRDSYSPGELF
TRBV10-3	few	TRBD1	TRBJ2-2	AIRGSGTGDTGELF
TRBV4-1	many	TRBD2	TRBJ2-2	ASSREAGGNTGELF
TRBV5-1	many	-	TRBJ1-1	ASSSPGLLSEAF
TRBV7-3	many	-	TRBJ1-1	ASSLTGAGDTEAF
TRBV5-1	many	-	TRBJ1-1	ASSERFNTEAF
TRBV12-3/TRBV12-4	many	TRBD1	TRBJ2-3	ASSLTGGGTDTQY
TRBV29-1	-	-	TRBJ2-1	SGNSGSNEQF
TRBV24-1	many	-	TRBJ1-2	ATSDWAMGSYGYT
TRBV10-3	many	TRBD2	TRBJ2-1	ATGGYNEQF
TRBV12-3/TRBV12-4	few	-	TRBJ2-5	ASSLVLIQETQY